The rows below give T cell receptor beta chains drawn from one sample of a study of early T cells in non-severe SARS-CoV-2 infection. MiXCR was run by TCRdb on the 5' RACE reads, yielding one entry per CDR3 protein. The sample has 95,000 to 110,000 distinct CDR3 sequences, 11% seen once. The specimen sequenced was whole blood. Receptor source: an adult who was a healthcare worker with PCR-confirmed SARS-CoV-2 infection or an uninfected control (not recorded which). The CDR3 runs from the conserved cysteine through the conserved F or W. D genes are given only for firm matches. Clone sizes are given selectively: once, few, many, or a class where the clone is expanded.

abundance: many; j_gene: TRBJ1-1; d_gene: -; v_gene: TRBV12-3/TRBV12-4; CDR3nt: TGTGCCAGCAGCACCGAGGGGTACGAGACTTTCTTT; CDR3aa: CASSTEGYETFF
abundance: few; j_gene: TRBJ2-7; d_gene: TRBD2; v_gene: TRBV6-1; CDR3nt: TGTGCCAGCAGGAGCGGGAGAGGGGAATACGAGCAGTACTTC; CDR3aa: CASRSGRGEYEQYF
abundance: many; j_gene: TRBJ1-1; d_gene: -; v_gene: TRBV7-8; CDR3nt: TGTGCCAGCAGCCGGAACACTGAAGCTTTCTTT; CDR3aa: CASSRNTEAFF
abundance: -; j_gene: TRBJ2-3; d_gene: -; v_gene: TRBV9; CDR3nt: TGTGCCAGCAGCCCCCTCAGGGTTACAGATACGCAGTATTTT; CDR3aa: CASSPLRVTDTQYF
abundance: once; j_gene: TRBJ1-2; d_gene: -; v_gene: TRBV5-6; CDR3nt: TGTGCCAGCGGCTTGGCCCAGTTTTCGGCCACTTACTATGGCTACACCTTC; CDR3aa: CASGLAQFSATYYGYTF
abundance: few; j_gene: TRBJ2-3; d_gene: -; v_gene: TRBV10-3; CDR3nt: TGTGCCATCAGTGAGTGGGTCACAGATACGCAGTATTTT; CDR3aa: CAISEWVTDTQYF
abundance: -; j_gene: TRBJ2-1; d_gene: -; v_gene: TRBV11-2; CDR3nt: TGTGCCAGCAGCCCGATGATTAATGAGCAGTTCTTC; CDR3aa: CASSPMINEQFF
abundance: many; j_gene: TRBJ2-7; d_gene: -; v_gene: TRBV10-1; CDR3nt: TGCGCCAGCAGTGAGTCTGGGACCCTAAGCCCCTACGAGCAGTACTTC; CDR3aa: CASSESGTLSPYEQYF
abundance: many; j_gene: TRBJ2-6; d_gene: TRBD1; v_gene: TRBV18; CDR3nt: TGTGCCAGCTCACCCTACGCTGGGGACAGGGCCTCTGGGGCCAACGTCCTGACTTTC; CDR3aa: CASSPYAGDRASGANVLTF
abundance: -; j_gene: TRBJ2-2; d_gene: -; v_gene: TRBV7-6; CDR3nt: TGTGCCAGCAGCGGGTCGGCAGGAACCGGGGAGCTGTTTTTT; CDR3aa: CASSGSAGTGELFF
abundance: many; j_gene: TRBJ2-2; d_gene: -; v_gene: TRBV24-1; CDR3nt: TGTGCCACCAGTGGAGGGGATACGAACACCGGGGAGCTGTTTTTT; CDR3aa: CATSGGDTNTGELFF
abundance: few; j_gene: TRBJ2-1; d_gene: -; v_gene: TRBV3-1; CDR3nt: TGTGCCAGCAGCAGGGGCTCCTACAATGAGCAGTTCTTC; CDR3aa: CASSRGSYNEQFF
abundance: few; j_gene: TRBJ2-6; d_gene: -; v_gene: TRBV12-3/TRBV12-4; CDR3nt: TGTGCCAGCAGACGCCGACAGTCTGGGGCCAACGTCCTGACTTTC; CDR3aa: CASRRRQSGANVLTF
abundance: many; j_gene: TRBJ2-7; d_gene: TRBD1; v_gene: TRBV24-1; CDR3nt: TGTGCCACCAACCCGACCGGGACAGGGGTCTACGAGCAGTACTTC; CDR3aa: CATNPTGTGVYEQYF
abundance: many; j_gene: TRBJ2-7; d_gene: -; v_gene: TRBV5-1; CDR3nt: TGCGCCAGCAGCCCAACAGGGACCTACGAGCAGTACTTC; CDR3aa: CASSPTGTYEQYF
abundance: -; j_gene: TRBJ2-1; d_gene: -; v_gene: TRBV6-5; CDR3nt: TGTGCCAGCAGTTACTCGGTCAGGGGTTACAATGAGCAGTTCTTC; CDR3aa: CASSYSVRGYNEQFF
abundance: -; j_gene: TRBJ2-1; d_gene: TRBD1; v_gene: TRBV19; CDR3nt: TGTGCCAGTAGTATAGAGTTTCGGGTCAAGACGAACAGGGGGCGCCTCCCCAATGAGCAGTTCTTC; CDR3aa: CASSIEFRVKTNRGRLPNEQFF
abundance: -; j_gene: TRBJ1-4; d_gene: -; v_gene: TRBV20-1; CDR3nt: TGCAGTGCTAGAAGAAGCTATAATGAAAAACTGGTTTTT; CDR3aa: CSARRSYNEKLVF
abundance: many; j_gene: TRBJ2-1; d_gene: TRBD2; v_gene: TRBV20-1; CDR3nt: TGCAGTGCTAGAGGACTAGCGGGAGCAGGCAACAATGAGCAGTTCTTC; CDR3aa: CSARGLAGAGNNEQFF
abundance: -; j_gene: TRBJ2-7; d_gene: -; v_gene: TRBV20-1; CDR3nt: TGCAGTGTCCTATCGGGGAGCTCCTACGAGCAGTACTTC; CDR3aa: CSVLSGSSYEQYF
abundance: many; j_gene: TRBJ2-2; d_gene: -; v_gene: TRBV5-1; CDR3nt: TGCGCCAGCACCCCTAGGGTAGCGACGAACACCGGGGAGCTGTTTTTT; CDR3aa: CASTPRVATNTGELFF
abundance: -; j_gene: TRBJ2-1; d_gene: -; v_gene: TRBV20-1; CDR3nt: TGCAGTGCCAGAGTTCCGGGCCCTCAGGTGCAGTTCTTC; CDR3aa: CSARVPGPQVQFF
abundance: -; j_gene: TRBJ2-1; d_gene: TRBD2; v_gene: TRBV4-1; CDR3nt: TGCGCCAGCAGCCGAGGGACTAGCGGGAGGAGATCCAATGAGCAGTTCTTC; CDR3aa: CASSRGTSGRRSNEQFF
abundance: -; j_gene: TRBJ2-7; d_gene: -; v_gene: TRBV27; CDR3nt: TGTGCCAGCAGTTTCGGACAGTCCTACGAGCAGTACTTC; CDR3aa: CASSFGQSYEQYF
abundance: -; j_gene: TRBJ1-1; d_gene: -; v_gene: TRBV12-3/TRBV12-4; CDR3nt: TGTGCCAGCAGTCCGGGGATGAACACTGAAGCTTTCTTT; CDR3aa: CASSPGMNTEAFF
abundance: -; j_gene: TRBJ2-1; d_gene: -; v_gene: TRBV5-1; CDR3nt: TGCGCCAGCAGCTTTGGAGGAGACAATGAGCAGTTCTTC; CDR3aa: CASSFGGDNEQFF
abundance: few; j_gene: TRBJ2-2; d_gene: TRBD1; v_gene: TRBV4-1; CDR3nt: TGCGCCAGCAGCCGGGACAGGGTTCCCGGGGAGCTGTTTTTT; CDR3aa: CASSRDRVPGELFF
abundance: -; j_gene: TRBJ2-2; d_gene: TRBD2; v_gene: TRBV12-3/TRBV12-4; CDR3nt: TGTGCCAGCAGCCTTGGACGGGACTATCATATCAGGGAGCTGTTTTTT; CDR3aa: CASSLGRDYHIRELFF
abundance: many; j_gene: TRBJ2-1; d_gene: -; v_gene: TRBV12-3/TRBV12-4; CDR3nt: TGTGCCAGCAGCGTCGCGACGGGAGAATCCTACAATGAGCAGTTCTTC; CDR3aa: CASSVATGESYNEQFF
abundance: many; j_gene: TRBJ2-4; d_gene: TRBD1; v_gene: TRBV20-1; CDR3nt: TGCAGTGCTAGAAAAGGGCGGACAGGGGTTTTAAACATTCAGTACTTC; CDR3aa: CSARKGRTGVLNIQYF
abundance: -; j_gene: TRBJ2-1; d_gene: TRBD2; v_gene: TRBV20-1; CDR3nt: TGCAGTGCTAGGACCCCAGCGGGAGGAAGCAATGAGCAGTTCTTC; CDR3aa: CSARTPAGGSNEQFF
abundance: -; j_gene: TRBJ2-3; d_gene: TRBD2; v_gene: TRBV20-1; CDR3nt: TGCAGTGCTGACACCGGGACTAGTGAGGTCGATACGCAGTATTTT; CDR3aa: CSADTGTSEVDTQYF
abundance: -; j_gene: TRBJ2-6; d_gene: TRBD1; v_gene: TRBV7-8; CDR3nt: TGTGCCAGCAGCTTAGGGCGCGGAGGACAGGTTGGTGTCTCTGGGGCCAACGTCCTGACTTTC; CDR3aa: CASSLGRGGQVGVSGANVLTF